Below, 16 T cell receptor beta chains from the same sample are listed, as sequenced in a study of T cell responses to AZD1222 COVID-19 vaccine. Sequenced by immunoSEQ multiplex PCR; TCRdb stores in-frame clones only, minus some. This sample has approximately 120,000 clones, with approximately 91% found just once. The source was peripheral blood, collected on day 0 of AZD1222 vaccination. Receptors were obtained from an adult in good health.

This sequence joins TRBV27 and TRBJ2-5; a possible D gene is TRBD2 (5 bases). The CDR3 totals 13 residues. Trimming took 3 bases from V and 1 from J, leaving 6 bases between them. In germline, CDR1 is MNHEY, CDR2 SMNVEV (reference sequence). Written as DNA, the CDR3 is TGTGCCAGCAGTTTTCGGGGCCAAGAGACCCAGTACTTC. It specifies CASSFRGQETQYF.

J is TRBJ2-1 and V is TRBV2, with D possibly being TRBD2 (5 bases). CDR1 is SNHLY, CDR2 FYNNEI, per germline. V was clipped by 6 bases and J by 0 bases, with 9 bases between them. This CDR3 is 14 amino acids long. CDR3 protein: CASSLASSYNEQFF. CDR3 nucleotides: TGTGCCAGCAGCCTAGCCTCCTCCTACAATGAGCAGTTCTTC.

The CDR3 DNA reads as TGTGCCAGCAGCTTGCGGCCAACCGGGGAGCTGTTTTTT. Translation: CASSLRPTGELFF. The chain joins TRBV7-9 to TRBJ2-2; D unclear. The V end lost 3 bases, the J end lost 5 bases, and 7 bases lay between the germline ends. From germline, CDR1 is SEHNR and CDR2 FQNEAQ (reference sequence). The CDR3 is made up of 13 amino acids. Drawing the rest from reference TRBV7-9 and TRBJ2-2, the complete variable domain is DTGVSQNPRHKITKRGQNVTFRCDPISEHNRLYWYRQTLGQGPEFLTYFQNEAQLEKSRLLSDRFSAERPKGSFSTLEIQRTEQGDSAMYLCASSLRPTGELFFGEGSRLTVL.

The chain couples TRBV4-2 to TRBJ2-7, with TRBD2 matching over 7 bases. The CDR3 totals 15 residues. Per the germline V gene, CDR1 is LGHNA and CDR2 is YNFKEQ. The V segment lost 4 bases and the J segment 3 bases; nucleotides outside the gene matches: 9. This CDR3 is CASSPLAGQNYEQYF. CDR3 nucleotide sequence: TGTGCCAGCAGCCCTTTAGCGGGTCAAAACTACGAGCAGTACTTC.

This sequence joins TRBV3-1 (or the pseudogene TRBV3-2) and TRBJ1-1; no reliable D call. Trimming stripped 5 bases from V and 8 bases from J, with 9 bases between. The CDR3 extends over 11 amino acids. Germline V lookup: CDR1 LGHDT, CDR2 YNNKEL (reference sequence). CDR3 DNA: TGTGCCAGCAGCGTGGCGGACGAAGCTTTCTTT. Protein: CASSVADEAFF.

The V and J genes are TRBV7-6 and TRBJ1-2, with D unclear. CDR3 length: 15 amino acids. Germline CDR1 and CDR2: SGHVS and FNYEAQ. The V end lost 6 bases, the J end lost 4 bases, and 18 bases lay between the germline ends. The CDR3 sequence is CASSASGGTSYGYTF. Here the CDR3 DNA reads TGTGCCAGCAGTGCTAGCGGCGGCACTAGCTATGGCTACACCTTC.

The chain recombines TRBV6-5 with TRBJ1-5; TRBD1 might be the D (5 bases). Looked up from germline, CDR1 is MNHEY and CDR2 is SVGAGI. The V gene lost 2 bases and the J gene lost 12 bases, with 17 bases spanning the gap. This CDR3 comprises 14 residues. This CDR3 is CASSYRGKEDHQHF. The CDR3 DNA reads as TGTGCCAGCAGTTACCGGGGCAAAGAGGATCACCAGCATTTT.

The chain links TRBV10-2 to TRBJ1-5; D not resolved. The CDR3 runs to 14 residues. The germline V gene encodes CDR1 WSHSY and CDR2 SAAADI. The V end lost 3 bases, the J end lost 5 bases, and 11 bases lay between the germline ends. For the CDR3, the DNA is TGCGCCAGCAGTGACTCGGGCCCGCATCAGCCCCAGCATTTT. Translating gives CASSDSGPHQPQHF.

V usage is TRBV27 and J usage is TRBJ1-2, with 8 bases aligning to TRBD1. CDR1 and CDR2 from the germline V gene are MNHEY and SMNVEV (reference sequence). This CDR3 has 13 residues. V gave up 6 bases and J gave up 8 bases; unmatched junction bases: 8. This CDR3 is CASSRQGPPGYTF. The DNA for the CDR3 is TGTGCCAGCAGCCGACAGGGGCCACCGGGCTACACCTTC.

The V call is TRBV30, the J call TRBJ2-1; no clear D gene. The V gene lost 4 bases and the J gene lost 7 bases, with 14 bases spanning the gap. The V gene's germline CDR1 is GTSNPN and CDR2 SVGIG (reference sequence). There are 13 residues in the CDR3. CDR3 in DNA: TGTGCCTGGACATCCGGACCTTGGAATGAGCAGTTCTTC. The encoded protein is CAWTSGPWNEQFF.

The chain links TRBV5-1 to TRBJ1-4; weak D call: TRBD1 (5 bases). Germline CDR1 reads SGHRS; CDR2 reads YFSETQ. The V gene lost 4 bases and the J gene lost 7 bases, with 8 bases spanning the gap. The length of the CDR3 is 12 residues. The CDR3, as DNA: TGCGCCAGCAGCCCCCAGGGTGAAAAACTGTTTTTT. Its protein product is CASSPQGEKLFF.

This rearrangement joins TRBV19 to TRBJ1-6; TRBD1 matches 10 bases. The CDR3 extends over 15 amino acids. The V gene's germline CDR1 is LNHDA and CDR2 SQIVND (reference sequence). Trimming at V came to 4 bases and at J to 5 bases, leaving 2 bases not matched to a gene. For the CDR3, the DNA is TGTGCCAGTAGTACCGGGACAGGGGATAATTCACCCCTCCACTTT. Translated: CASSTGTGDNSPLHF.

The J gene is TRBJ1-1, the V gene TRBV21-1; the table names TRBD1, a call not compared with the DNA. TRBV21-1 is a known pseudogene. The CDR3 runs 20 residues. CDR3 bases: TGTGCCAGCAGCAAAGATCAGGGTATTAGGGAAGGGGTAAAGAACACTGAAGCTTTCTTT. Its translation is CASSKDQGIREGVKNTEAFF.

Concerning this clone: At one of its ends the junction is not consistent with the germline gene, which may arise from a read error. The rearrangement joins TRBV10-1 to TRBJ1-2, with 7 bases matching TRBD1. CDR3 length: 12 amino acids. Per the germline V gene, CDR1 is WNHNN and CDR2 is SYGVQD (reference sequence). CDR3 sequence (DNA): TGCGCCAGCAGTGAATCAGGACAGGTTCCACGCTTC. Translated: CASSESGQVPRF.

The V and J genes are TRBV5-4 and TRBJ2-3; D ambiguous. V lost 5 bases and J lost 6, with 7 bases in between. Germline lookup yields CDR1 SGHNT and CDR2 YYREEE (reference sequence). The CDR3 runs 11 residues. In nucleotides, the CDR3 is TGTGCCAGCAGTAAATGGGATACGCAGTATTTT. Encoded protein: CASSKWDTQYF.

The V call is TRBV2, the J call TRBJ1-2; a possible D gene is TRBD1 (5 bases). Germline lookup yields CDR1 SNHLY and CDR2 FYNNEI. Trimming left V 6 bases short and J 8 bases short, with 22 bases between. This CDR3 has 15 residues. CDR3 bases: TGTGCCAGCAGGGCCGGGACCTCTCTCTTGCGGGGCTACACCTTC. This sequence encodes CASRAGTSLLRGYTF.